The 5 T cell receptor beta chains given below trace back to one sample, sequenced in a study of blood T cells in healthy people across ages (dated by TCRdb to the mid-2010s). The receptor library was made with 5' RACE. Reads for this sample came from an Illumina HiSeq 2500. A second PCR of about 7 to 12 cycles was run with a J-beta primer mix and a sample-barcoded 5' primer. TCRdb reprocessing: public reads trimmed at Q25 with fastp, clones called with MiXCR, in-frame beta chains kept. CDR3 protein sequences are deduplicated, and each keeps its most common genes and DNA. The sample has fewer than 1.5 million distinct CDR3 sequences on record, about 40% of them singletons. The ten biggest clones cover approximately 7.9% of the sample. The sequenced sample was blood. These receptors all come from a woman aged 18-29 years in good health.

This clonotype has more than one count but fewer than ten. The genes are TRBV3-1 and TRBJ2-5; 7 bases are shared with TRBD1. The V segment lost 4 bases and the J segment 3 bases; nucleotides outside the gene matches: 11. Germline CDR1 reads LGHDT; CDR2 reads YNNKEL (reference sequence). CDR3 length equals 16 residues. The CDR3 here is CASSLRGLGVEETQYF. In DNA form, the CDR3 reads TGTGCCAGCAGCCTGAGGGGGCTAGGAGTGGAAGAGACCCAGTACTTC.

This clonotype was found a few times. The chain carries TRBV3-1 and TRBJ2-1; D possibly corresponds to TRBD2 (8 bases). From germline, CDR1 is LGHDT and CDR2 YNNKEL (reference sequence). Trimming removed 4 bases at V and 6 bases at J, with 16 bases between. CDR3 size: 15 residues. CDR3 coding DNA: TGTGCCAGCAGCCTATTAGCGGGACAGAGCAATGAGCAGTTCTTC. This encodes CASSLLAGQSNEQFF.

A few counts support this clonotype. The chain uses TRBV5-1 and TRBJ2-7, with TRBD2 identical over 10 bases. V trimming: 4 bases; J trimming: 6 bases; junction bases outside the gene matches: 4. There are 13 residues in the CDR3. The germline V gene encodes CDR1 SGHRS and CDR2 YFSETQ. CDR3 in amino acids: CASSPGTSVEQYF. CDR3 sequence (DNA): TGCGCCAGCAGCCCCGGGACTAGCGTCGAGCAGTACTTC.

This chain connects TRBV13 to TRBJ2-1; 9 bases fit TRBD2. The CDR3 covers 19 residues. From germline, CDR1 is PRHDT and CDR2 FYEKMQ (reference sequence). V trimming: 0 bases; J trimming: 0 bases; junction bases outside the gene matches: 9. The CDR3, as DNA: TGTGCCAGCAGCTTAGGGCGAGCGGGGGGACAGAGCTCCTACAATGAGCAGTTCTTC. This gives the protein CASSLGRAGGQSSYNEQFF.

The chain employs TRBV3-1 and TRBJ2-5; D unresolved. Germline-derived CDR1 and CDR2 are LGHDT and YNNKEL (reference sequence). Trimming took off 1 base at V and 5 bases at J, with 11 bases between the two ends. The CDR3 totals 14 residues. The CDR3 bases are TGTGCCAGCAGCCAAGTTTATATCTCGGAGACCCAGTACTTC. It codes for CASSQVYISETQYF.